This passage covers 24 T cell receptor beta chains from one sample sequenced in a study of CD8+ T cells in alopecia areata. RNA was isolated and reverse transcribed to cDNA, the sequencing template. Clones were read by immunoSEQ multiplex PCR, and TCRdb kept only the in-frame ones, dropping some. This sample carries 150,000 or so clones, about nine tenths of them seen once, and the ten largest clones take over 12%. The sequencing here drew on CD8+ T cells sorted from blood, taken at week 0. The receptors shown here come from a human donor with alopecia areata.

The chain uses TRBV9 and TRBJ2-1; D gene unclear. The CDR3 contains 15 residues. CDR1 and CDR2 from the germline V gene are SGDLS and YYNGEE. The V gene lost 1 base and the J gene lost 5 bases, with 13 bases spanning the gap. The CDR3 spells CASSVSSLGHNEQFF. The CDR3 nucleotides read TGTGCCAGCAGCGTATCCAGCTTAGGACACAATGAGCAGTTCTTC.

The chain couples TRBV5-1 to TRBJ2-7; D may match TRBD1 or TRBD2 (5 bases each). The CDR3 extends over 15 amino acids. V was pared by 2 bases and J by 6 bases, with 18 bases between. Germline V CDR1 and CDR2: SGHRS, YFSETQ. This chain's CDR3 is CASSFSAGTAGEQYF. The CDR3, as DNA: TGCGCCAGCAGCTTTTCCGCCGGGACCGCCGGCGAGCAGTACTTC.

This chain joins TRBV5-6 and TRBJ2-5; D is unclear. CDR1 SGHDT and CDR2 YYEEEE come from the germline V gene. The CDR3 consists of 16 residues. Trimming left V 4 bases short and J 1 base short, with 17 bases between. This CDR3 reads CASSAEPGPSQETQYF. CDR3 DNA: TGTGCCAGCAGCGCGGAACCGGGCCCTTCCCAAGAGACCCAGTACTTC.

The chain is built from TRBV2 and TRBJ2-1; the D is unclear. Germline loops: CDR1 SNHLY, CDR2 FYNNEI. V was trimmed by 2 bases and J by 8 bases, leaving 16 bases between them. The CDR3 has 15 residues. In nucleotides, the CDR3 is TGTGCCAGCAGTGAAAGTAAGGCCCCTGGGGATGAGCAGTTCTTC. Protein sequence: CASSESKAPGDEQFF.

This chain uses TRBV5-1 with TRBJ2-7; TRBD1 matches at 7 bases. The germline V gene encodes CDR1 SGHRS and CDR2 YFSETQ. The trim removed 4 bases at V and 7 bases at J, leaving 14 bases unmatched. This CDR3 has 15 amino acids. The CDR3 sequence: CASSDRDRALIEQYF. The CDR3 coding sequence is TGCGCCAGCAGCGACCGGGACAGAGCTCTGATTGAGCAGTACTTC.

The chain combines TRBV27 with TRBJ2-5; TRBD1 is a possible D gene (5 bases). The J call may not be correct, given that the DNA end is closer to TRBJ2-7. Germline CDR1 and CDR2: MNHEY and SMNVEV (reference sequence). This CDR3 is built from 14 residues. For the CDR3, the DNA is TGTGCCAGCAGTTTATGGGCAGGGCCGTACGAGCAGTACTTC. Translating gives CASSLWAGPYEQYF.

CDR3 sequence reads: CATSRDPPGGTGFGEKLFF. The CDR3 nucleotides read TGTGCCACCAGCAGAGATCCCCCAGGAGGGACAGGGTTCGGCGAAAAACTGTTTTTT. This chain links TRBV15 with TRBJ1-4; TRBD1 matches at 9 bases. The germline gives CDR1 LNHNV, CDR2 YYDKDF (reference sequence). V was pared by 0 bases and J by 8 bases, with 16 bases of the junction left unmatched. The CDR3 covers 19 residues.

The rearrangement links TRBV6-1 to TRBJ1-5; D not certain. Germline loops: CDR1 MNHNS, CDR2 SASEGT. Trimming cost V 2 bases and J 6 bases, with 2 bases left between them. The CDR3 runs 11 residues. The CDR3 loop reads CASSEIQPQHF. The CDR3 coding sequence is TGTGCCAGCAGTGAAATTCAGCCCCAGCATTTT.

The chain recombines TRBV7-9 with TRBJ2-7, with D unclear. CDR1 is SEHNR and CDR2 is FQNEAQ in the germline V gene (reference sequence). The CDR3 spans 14 residues. The V gene lost 0 bases and the J gene lost 2 bases, with 8 bases spanning the gap. CDR3 nucleotide sequence: TGTGCCAGCAGCTTAGCTGGCCAAACCTACGAGCAGTACTTC. Its protein product is CASSLAGQTYEQYF.

The chain links TRBV29-1 to TRBJ2-7; D not certain. V was clipped by 6 bases and J by 1 base, with 13 bases between them. CDR1 is SQVTM, CDR2 ANQGSEA, per germline. The CDR3 has 13 amino acids. In DNA, the CDR3 is TGCAGCGTCCTCAGGACGGATTCCTACGAGCAGTACTTC. Residues: CSVLRTDSYEQYF.

This clone appeared once. This chain links TRBV7-9 with TRBJ2-1, with a tentative D call TRBD1 (6 bases). The CDR3 is 15 residues long. Trimming left V 5 bases short and J 4 bases short, with 15 bases between. Germline loops: CDR1 SEHNR, CDR2 FQNEAQ (reference sequence). CDR3 amino acids: CASSPDTGFYNEQFF. The CDR3 DNA is TGTGCCAGCAGCCCGGATACAGGGTTTTACAATGAGCAGTTCTTC.

This chain links TRBV29-1 with TRBJ2-1; TRBD1 matches 10 bases. The V segment lost 6 bases and the J segment 3 bases; nucleotides outside the gene matches: 5. The CDR3 is 14 residues long. Germline assignment: CDR1 SQVTM and CDR2 ANQGSEA. CDR3 residues: CSVLGDRGYNEQFF. CDR3 nucleotides: TGCAGCGTCCTTGGGGACAGGGGCTACAATGAGCAGTTCTTC.

The J gene is TRBJ2-1, the V gene TRBV7-6, with D perhaps matching TRBD2 (6 bases). V was cut by 1 base and J by 5 bases, with 12 bases left in between. Looked up from germline, CDR1 is SGHVS and CDR2 is FNYEAQ. This CDR3 is built from 15 residues. CDR3 protein: CASSLVGGADNEQFF. In DNA form, the CDR3 reads TGTGCCAGCAGCTTAGTAGGCGGGGCCGACAATGAGCAGTTCTTC.

This clone came up once. The chain joins TRBV5-6 to TRBJ2-1; D gene uncertain. CDR3 length: 11 residues. Germline V gene lookup returns CDR1 SGHDT and CDR2 YYEEEE. Trimming took 2 bases from V and 7 from J, leaving 4 bases between them. The CDR3 here is CASSFRNEQFF. CDR3 bases: TGTGCCAGCAGCTTTAGGAATGAGCAGTTCTTC.

This clone was seen once. The junction shows a germline mismatch at one end, possibly a read error. CDR3 sequence reads: CASSRPTSGRASSYEQYF. CDR3 in DNA: TGTGCTAGCAGCCGACCCACTAGCGGGAGGGCAAGCTCCTACGAGCAGTACTTC. The chain combines TRBV7-7 with TRBJ2-7; 13 nucleotides line up with TRBD2. This CDR3 region has 18 residues. CDR1 and CDR2 (germline): SSHAT, FNYEAQ (reference sequence). Full variable domain (outside the CDR3, taken from reference TRBV7-7 and TRBJ2-7): GAGVSQSPRYKVTKRGQDVTLRCDPISSHATLYWYQQALGQGPEFLTYFNYEAQPDKSGLPSDRFSAERPEGSISTLTIQRTEQRDSAMYRCASSRPTSGRASSYEQYFGPGTRLTVT.

The chain links TRBV29-1 to TRBJ2-7; D gene unclear. Between the trimmed V and J ends, which lost 1 base and 6 bases, there was a span of 16 bases. The CDR3 extends over 14 amino acids. Germline CDR1 reads SQVTM; CDR2 reads ANQGSEA. The DNA of the CDR3 is TGCAGCGTTGAAGGGTCCCCCACCTCGGCCGAGCAGTACTTC. Translating gives CSVEGSPTSAEQYF.

Note on this clone: The junction differs from germline at one of its ends, possibly a read error. The rearrangement links TRBV29-1 to TRBJ2-1; no clear D gene. The germline V gene encodes CDR1 SQVTM and CDR2 ANQGSEA. The length of the CDR3 is 13 residues. CDR3 nucleotide sequence: TGCAGCGTTGTAGTCGCCTCCTATAATGAGCAGTTCTTC. It translates to CSVVVASYNEQFF.

The table lists this clone with a count of one. The V gene is TRBV29-1, the J gene TRBJ1-2; a weak D match, TRBD1 (6 bases). Looked up from germline, CDR1 is SQVTM and CDR2 is ANQGSEA. V was pared by 2 bases and J by 1 base, with 26 bases between. This CDR3 has 19 amino acids. The CDR3 is CSVETAHGGLSSVNYGYTF. CDR3 coding DNA: TGCAGCGTTGAAACGGCCCACGGGGGGCTTTCGTCTGTTAACTATGGCTACACCTTC.

The chain recombines TRBV7-9 with TRBJ1-1; no reliable D call. V lost 4 bases, J lost 0 bases, and 9 bases lay in between. Germline V lookup: CDR1 SEHNR, CDR2 FQNEAQ (reference sequence). The length of the CDR3 is 14 residues. Here the CDR3 DNA reads TGTGCCAGCAGCTCGCCAGGAATGAACACTGAAGCTTTCTTT. It encodes CASSSPGMNTEAFF.

Worth noting for this clone: Sequence at one end of the junction differs from germline and may be a read error. The CDR3: CASREGSGLNTEAFF. The CDR3 DNA reads as TGTGCCAGCAGGGAAGGCTCCGGCCTGAACACTGAAGCTTTCTTT. The rearrangement links TRBV2 to TRBJ1-1; D is uncertain. The CDR3 runs to 15 residues. Germline CDR1 and CDR2: SNHLY and FYNNEI.

The J gene is TRBJ2-5, the V gene TRBV29-1; D unresolved. TRBJ2-7 matches the DNA end more closely, so the J call is doubtful. The germline gives CDR1 SQVTM, CDR2 ANQGSEA. CDR3 size: 11 residues. CDR3 amino acids: CSVSLSYEQYF. Written as DNA, the CDR3 is TGCAGCGTTTCCCTCTCCTACGAGCAGTACTTC.

This clone was counted once. The chain links TRBV30 to TRBJ2-1; TRBD1 aligns across 7 bases. The CDR3 totals 14 residues. J lost 0 bases, V lost 7 bases, and 6 bases had no gene match. Germline lookup yields CDR1 GTSNPN and CDR2 SVGIG (reference sequence). The CDR3 loop is CALFTGDSYNEQFF. The CDR3 bases are TGTGCCTTATTCACAGGGGACTCCTACAATGAGCAGTTCTTC.

The V and J genes are TRBV7-9 and TRBJ2-7; D is ambiguous. The CDR3 extends over 13 amino acids. The V gene's germline CDR1 is SEHNR and CDR2 FQNEAQ (reference sequence). V lost 4 bases and J lost 1, with 8 bases in between. The CDR3 coding sequence is TGTGCCAGCAGCTCCTGGAATTCCTACGAGCAGTACTTC. Amino acids: CASSSWNSYEQYF. Full variable domain (missing parts from reference TRBV7-9 and TRBJ2-7): DTGVSQNPRHKITKRGQNVTFRCDPISEHNRLYWYRQTLGQGPEFLTYFQNEAQLEKSRLLSDRFSAERPKGSFSTLEIQRTEQGDSAMYLCASSSWNSYEQYFGPGTRLTVT.

In the case of this clone: The same CDR3 also results from other DNA sequences found in this sample. The CDR3 is CSVRQGSYEQYF. The CDR3 DNA sequence: TGCAGCGTTCGACAGGGTTCCTACGAGCAGTACTTC. The V gene is TRBV29-1, the J gene TRBJ2-7, with TRBD1 matching 7 bases. The CDR3 loop spans 12 amino acids. V lost 5 bases to trimming and J lost 1 base; unmatched junction nucleotides: 2. CDR1 is SQVTM and CDR2 is ANQGSEA in the germline V gene.